Listed below are T cell receptor beta chains from one sample, sequenced in a study of T cell changes during pregnancy in multiple sclerosis. This table comes from immunoSEQ multiplex PCR, and its TCRdb copy is limited to in-frame clones, with some not included. The sample lists around 41,000 clones, about 89% seen once, with less than 0.5% in the top ten. The material sequenced was CD4+ T cells from peripheral blood mononuclear cells, taken in the third trimester of pregnancy. The source is a female donor in good health, enrolled as a control in a pregnancy study. The CDR3 runs from the conserved cysteine through the conserved F or W. A D gene is named only where the DNA matches it firmly. Expanded clones are given a class, and other clones once, few, many or no size at all.

J: TRBJ2-3
V: TRBV6-1
size: .
D: .
DNA: TGTGCCAGTAGGGGACTTAGCACAGATACGCAGTATTTT
CDR3: CASRGLSTDTQYF

J: TRBJ2-1
V: TRBV10-3
size: .
D: .
DNA: TGTGCCATCAGTTTCGGAGTTTACAATGAGCAGTTCTTC
CDR3: CAISFGVYNEQFF

J: TRBJ2-1
V: TRBV11-1
size: few
D: .
DNA: TGTGCCAGCAGTCACGGGATCCCTCGGGAGCAGTTCTTC
CDR3: CASSHGIPREQFF

J: TRBJ1-6
V: TRBV18
size: .
D: .
DNA: TGTGCCAGCTCCACTCGGGGGGATAATTCACCCCTCCACTTT
CDR3: CASSTRGDNSPLHF

J: TRBJ2-3
V: TRBV5-1
size: .
D: .
DNA: TGCGCCAGCAGCTTGGGGAGCGGTAGTTTAGATACGCAGTATTTT
CDR3: CASSLGSGSLDTQYF

J: TRBJ2-4
V: TRBV7-8
size: .
D: .
DNA: TGTGCCAGCAGCTTGGCAGGGGTAGCCAAAAACATTCAGTACTTC
CDR3: CASSLAGVAKNIQYF

J: TRBJ2-1
V: TRBV7-3
size: .
D: .
DNA: TGTGCCAGCGAAGGGGTCAATGAGCAGTTCTTC
CDR3: CASEGVNEQFF

J: TRBJ1-2
V: TRBV6-5
size: once
D: TRBD1
DNA: TGTGCCAGCACCTCACCCGGGACAGCACACTATGGCTACACCTTC
CDR3: CASTSPGTAHYGYTF

J: TRBJ1-2
V: TRBV7-2
size: .
D: TRBD1
DNA: TGTGCCAGCAGCTCGCGGACAGGGAAAAGTGGCTACACCTTC
CDR3: CASSSRTGKSGYTF

J: TRBJ2-3
V: TRBV29-1
size: .
D: TRBD2
DNA: TGCAGCGTTGAAGGAAGAAGCGGGAGGGCCCAAGATACGCAGTATTTT
CDR3: CSVEGRSGRAQDTQYF

J: TRBJ1-2
V: TRBV6-1
size: .
D: .
DNA: TGTGCCAGCAGTGAAGGGGGGCCTGGCTACACCTTC
CDR3: CASSEGGPGYTF

J: TRBJ2-6
V: TRBV28
size: .
D: .
DNA: TGTGCCAGCAGTTTATCAGGGGCTGGGGCCAACGTCCTGACTTTC
CDR3: CASSLSGAGANVLTF

J: TRBJ2-3
V: TRBV30
size: .
D: TRBD2
DNA: TGTGCCTGGGGACTAGCGGGGGGGGATACGCAGTATTTT
CDR3: CAWGLAGGDTQYF

J: TRBJ1-1
V: TRBV7-3
size: few
D: TRBD1
DNA: TGTGCCAGCAGTTCGGACAGGGACACTGAAGCTTTCTTT
CDR3: CASSSDRDTEAFF

J: TRBJ2-7
V: TRBV5-6
size: .
D: TRBD1
DNA: TGTGCCAGCAGCCCGGGACAGGTCAACTACGAGCAGTACTTC
CDR3: CASSPGQVNYEQYF

J: TRBJ2-3
V: TRBV18
size: .
D: TRBD1
DNA: TGTGCCAGCTCACCACGGGACAGGGCCTACACAGATACGCAGTATTTT
CDR3: CASSPRDRAYTDTQYF

J: TRBJ2-3
V: TRBV6-5
size: .
D: TRBD2
DNA: TGTGCCAGCAAGAGGCTAGCGGACACAGATACGCAGTATTTT
CDR3: CASKRLADTDTQYF